This T cell receptor beta chain was identified during a study of CD8+CD57+ T cells in acquired aplastic anemia. CDR3 size: 14 residues. Germline V gene sequence: CDR1 SNHLY, CDR2 FYNNEI. Selection for sequencing was limited to patients who had shown CD8+CD57+ cell expansion by flow cytometry. Using genomic DNA as the template, TCR beta VDJ and CDR3 profiling was carried out. Each CDR3 protein gets one entry after TCRdb re-called the reads with MiXCR. This table has fewer than 300,000 distinct CDR3 sequences, less than 85% appearing once. The J gene is TRBJ2-3, the V gene TRBV2; 7 bases align to TRBD2. With the DNA end fitting TRBJ2-7 better, the J assignment may be wrong. The clonotype comes from a human donor with aplastic anemia. The source material was sorted CD4+, CD8+, or CD8+CD57+ T cells (not recorded which) from PBMCs. The CDR3 reads CASGVPGGPDEQYV. Written as DNA, the CDR3 is TGTGCCAGCGGGGTACCGGGAGGTCCCGATGAGCAGTACGTC.